A single sample is the source of the 27 T cell receptor beta chains below, sequenced in a study of identical twins. MiXCR, run by TCRdb on the 5' RACE reads, gives a single entry per CDR3 protein. The sample comprises under 900,000 distinct CDR3 sequences, approximately 18% of which are singletons, and around 14% rests with the top ten. This sample also belongs to another study, concerning T cells expressing NK-cell markers.

Sequenced sample: PBMCs. The receptor source for this set is a woman aged 18 to 35 in good health.

In its sample, this clonotype was seen a few times. For the CDR3, the DNA is TGTGCCAGCAGCTTAGACAGGGGGGGTGCAGATACGCAGTATTTT. This sequence encodes CASSLDRGGADTQYF. The V call is TRBV5-5, the J call TRBJ2-3; TRBD1 matches at 9 bases. CDR3 length: 15 residues. In germline, CDR1 is SGHKS, CDR2 YYEKEE (reference sequence). J gave up 4 bases and V 2 bases, and 5 bases lay outside the gene matches.

This clonotype was observed a handful of times. V and J are TRBV24-1 and TRBJ2-3, with TRBD2 identical over 10 bases. The germline V gene has CDR1 KGHDR and CDR2 SFDVKD. The CDR3 is 18 amino acids. V dropped 2 bases and J dropped 2; count of bases not matched to a gene: 9. The CDR3 protein is CATSDSSGRAGNTDTQYF. In nucleotides, the CDR3 is TGTGCCACCAGTGATTCGAGCGGGAGGGCGGGGAACACAGATACGCAGTATTTT.

This clonotype was counted only a few times. The chain carries TRBV6-1 and TRBJ2-2; D might be TRBD2 (5 bases). Germline CDR1 is MNHNS and CDR2 is SASEGT. The CDR3 loop spans 14 amino acids. V was clipped by 7 bases and J by 0 bases, with 9 bases between them. The CDR3 DNA reads TGTGCCAGCAATGAGGGTGCGAACACCGGGGAGCTGTTTTTT. This sequence encodes CASNEGANTGELFF.

The chain joins TRBV20-1 to TRBJ2-1; 14 nucleotides align to TRBD2. Germline V gene sequence: CDR1 DFQATT, CDR2 SNEGSKA (reference sequence). The J segment lost 4 bases and the V segment lost 5 bases, leaving 4 bases of the junction unmatched. There are 15 residues in the CDR3. Written as DNA, the CDR3 is TGCAGTGCTGACGGGACTAGCGGGGGATACAATGAGCAGTTCTTC. Translation: CSADGTSGGYNEQFF.

The J gene is TRBJ1-5, the V gene TRBV3-1; 8 bases are shared with TRBD1. Trimming at V came to 0 bases and at J to 1 base, leaving 2 bases not matched to a gene. Germline lookup yields CDR1 LGHDT and CDR2 YNNKEL (reference sequence). The CDR3 totals 16 residues. CDR3 region: CASSQEWTGSNQPQHF. The CDR3 region has the DNA TGTGCCAGCAGCCAAGAATGGACAGGGAGCAATCAGCCCCAGCATTTT.

This clonotype was counted between two and nine times. The J gene is TRBJ2-7, the V gene TRBV7-2; D uncertain. The V end lost 1 base, the J end lost 1 base, and 11 bases lay between the germline ends. The CDR3 covers 15 residues. The V gene's germline CDR1 is SGHTA and CDR2 FQGNSA. This CDR3 reads CASSLVWQASYEQYF. The CDR3 DNA reads TGTGCCAGCAGCTTAGTTTGGCAGGCATCCTACGAGCAGTACTTC.

V usage is TRBV10-3 and J usage is TRBJ2-7; D is possibly TRBD2 (5 bases). Trimming stripped 3 bases from V and 5 bases from J, with 14 bases between. The germline V gene has CDR1 ENHRY and CDR2 SYGVKD. The CDR3 sequence is 14 residues long. CDR3: CAISESRGTDEQYF. CDR3 nucleotide sequence: TGTGCCATCAGTGAATCCCGGGGAACAGACGAGCAGTACTTC.

The chain carries TRBV20-1 and TRBJ1-6; D is perhaps TRBD1 (6 bases). CDR1 DFQATT and CDR2 SNEGSKA come from the germline V gene (reference sequence). This CDR3 contains 13 residues. Trimming removed 5 bases at V and 8 bases at J, with 13 bases between. In nucleotides, the CDR3 is TGCAGTGCTTCAAGGGGGGCCGATTCACCCCTCCACTTT. As protein: CSASRGADSPLHF.

J is TRBJ1-2 and V is TRBV29-1, with D unresolved. Germline V gene lookup returns CDR1 SQVTM and CDR2 ANQGSEA. Trimming shortened V by 0 bases and J by 7 bases, and 15 bases separated the two germline ends. The CDR3 sequence is 14 residues long. The CDR3 region is CSVEDLGPSSGYTF. DNA for the CDR3: TGCAGCGTTGAAGATCTTGGGCCTTCTAGTGGCTACACCTTC.

This clonotype has a handful of counts. The rearrangement links TRBV20-1 to TRBJ2-5; TRBD1 aligns across 7 bases. The CDR3 contains 15 residues. V lost 0 bases and J lost 2; bases outside the gene matches: 6. The germline V gene has CDR1 DFQATT and CDR2 SNEGSKA (reference sequence). The CDR3 DNA sequence: TGCAGTGCTAGAGACCCACGGACAGGACAAGAGACCCAGTACTTC. Translation: CSARDPRTGQETQYF.

The rearrangement links TRBV2 to TRBJ1-6; no definite D call. Germline values: CDR1 SNHLY, CDR2 FYNNEI. The V and J ends lost 4 bases and 18 bases respectively, with 16 bases between them. The CDR3 runs to 12 residues. In nucleotides, the CDR3 is TGTGCCAGCAGTGTCGTAACCGCGTCGGGCCACTTT. It codes for CASSVVTASGHF.

The chain couples TRBV20-1 to TRBJ1-2, with 7 bases matching TRBD1. This CDR3 is built from 15 residues. Germline trimming cut 0 bases from V and 7 bases from J; bases unmatched to any gene: 11. From germline, CDR1 is DFQATT and CDR2 SNEGSKA (reference sequence). As DNA, the CDR3 is TGCAGTGCTAGAGACCTGCTGACAGGGCGGCTTGGCTACACCTTC. It translates to CSARDLLTGRLGYTF.

This clonotype was seen a handful of times. This chain connects TRBV6-2 or TRBV6-3 to TRBJ2-7; D ambiguous. V lost 2 bases, J lost 0 bases, and 8 bases lay in between. The CDR3 length is 14 residues. CDR1 MNHEY and CDR2 SVGEGT come from the germline V gene. The CDR3 sequence is CASSYRANSYEQYF. The CDR3 region has the DNA TGTGCCAGCAGTTACCGGGCAAACTCCTACGAGCAGTACTTC.

This clonotype was counted at least ten times. V usage is TRBV12-3 or TRBV12-4 and J usage is TRBJ1-2; D unclear. This CDR3 has 16 amino acids. V lost 1 base and J 4 bases, leaving 16 bases between the germline ends. The CDR3 is CASSLGSFDGGYGYTF. In DNA, the CDR3 is TGTGCCAGCAGTTTAGGGTCTTTCGACGGTGGCTATGGCTACACCTTC.

This chain connects TRBV28 to TRBJ2-7; TRBD1 matches 9 bases. The CDR3 has 15 amino acids. Germline CDR1 and CDR2: MDHEN and SYDVKM. V gave up 2 bases and J gave up 7 bases; unmatched junction bases: 9. The CDR3 nucleotides read TGTGCCAGCAGTTTACTCGGACAGGGGAAGCGGGAGCAGTACTTC. It yields the protein CASSLLGQGKREQYF. Complete variable domain (other parts from reference TRBV28 and TRBJ2-7): DVKVTQSSRYLVKRTGEKVFLECVQDMDHENMFWYRQDPGLGLRLIYFSYDVKMKEKGDIPEGYSVSREKKERFSLILESASTNQTSMYLCASSLLGQGKREQYFGPGTRLTVT.

A few counts support this clonotype. The chain is built from TRBV14 and TRBJ2-1; D unclear. This CDR3 has 15 amino acids. V was cut by 5 bases and J by 1 base, with 12 bases left in between. Germline CDR1 and CDR2: SGHDN and FVKESK. The CDR3 sequence: CASSESVGSYNEQFF. CDR3 in DNA: TGTGCCAGCAGCGAATCCGTGGGGTCCTACAATGAGCAGTTCTTC.

Only a few counts were recorded for this clonotype. The rearrangement joins TRBV9 to TRBJ2-3; 12 bases align to TRBD2. The germline gives CDR1 SGDLS, CDR2 YYNGEE. The CDR3 covers 16 residues. Losses at the gene ends were 3 bases for V and 4 bases for J; bases not matched to a gene: 6. The CDR3 here is CASSATLAGGSDTQYF. CDR3 in DNA: TGTGCCAGCAGCGCCACACTAGCGGGAGGTTCAGATACGCAGTATTTT.

The J gene is TRBJ2-2, the V gene TRBV29-1; 8 bases map to TRBD1. Germline assignment: CDR1 SQVTM and CDR2 ANQGSEA. J gave up 3 bases and V 7 bases, and 7 bases lay outside the gene matches. The CDR3 has 14 residues. CDR3 sequence: CSARTGLYTGELFF. The CDR3 nucleotides read TGCAGCGCGCGGACAGGGCTGTACACCGGGGAGCTGTTTTTT.

The chain carries TRBV6-1 and TRBJ2-7, with a weak D call TRBD1 (7 bases). V was trimmed by 6 bases and J by 1 base, leaving 10 bases between them. Germline V lookup: CDR1 MNHNS, CDR2 SASEGT. There are 13 residues in the CDR3. The CDR3 DNA reads as TGTGCCAGCAGGGAGGGACAGTCCTACGAGCAGTACTTC. This codes for CASREGQSYEQYF.

This chain connects TRBV12-3 or TRBV12-4 to TRBJ1-5, with TRBD1 matching 8 bases. The CDR3 is 14 amino acids. Trimming took 4 bases from V and 7 from J; bases not matched to a gene: 6. The DNA of the CDR3 is TGTGCCAGCAGTTGGCAGACAGGGGAACAGCCCCAGCATTTT. Its protein is CASSWQTGEQPQHF.

This clonotype was seen a few times. The CDR3: CATSDWTSGNEQFF. Here the CDR3 DNA reads TGTGCCACCAGTGATTGGACTAGCGGCAATGAGCAGTTCTTC. This chain uses TRBV24-1 with TRBJ2-1; 10 positions match TRBD2. V was clipped by 2 bases and J by 6 bases; unmatched bases: 0. Germline lookup yields CDR1 KGHDR and CDR2 SFDVKD. The CDR3 runs to 14 residues.

This chain uses TRBV15 with TRBJ2-1; 14 nucleotides line up with TRBD2. Unmatched junction bases numbered 5, after V lost 6 bases and J lost 7 bases. CDR3 length equals 15 residues. Germline CDR1 reads LNHNV; CDR2 reads YYDKDF (reference sequence). The CDR3 loop is CATSIGTSGSNEQFF. CDR3 DNA: TGTGCCACCAGTATCGGGACTAGCGGGAGTAATGAGCAGTTCTTC.

This clonotype has a handful of counts. The chain couples TRBV20-1 to TRBJ1-2; D not resolved. This CDR3 region has 12 residues. Germline V lookup: CDR1 DFQATT, CDR2 SNEGSKA (reference sequence). V was trimmed by 0 bases and J by 6 bases, leaving 8 bases between them. As DNA, the CDR3 is TGCAGTGCTAGAGATCGTCTAGATGGCTACACCTTC. Translation: CSARDRLDGYTF.

This clonotype was found a few times. The CDR3 nucleotides are TGCGCCAGCAGCTTGGGGTCACGGCAGGGGGCCCGGAATGAGCAGTTCTTC. This codes for CASSLGSRQGARNEQFF. This chain uses TRBV5-1 with TRBJ2-1; TRBD1 matches 8 bases. V lost 0 bases to trimming and J lost 7 bases; unmatched junction nucleotides: 12. CDR1 is SGHRS, CDR2 YFSETQ, per germline. CDR3 size: 17 residues. Together with reference TRBV5-1 and TRBJ2-1, the CDR3 gives the full variable domain: KAGVTQTPRYLIKTRGQQVTLSCSPISGHRSVSWYQQTPGQGLQFLFEYFSETQRNKGNFPGRFSGRQFSNSRSEMNVSTLELGDSALYLCASSLGSRQGARNEQFFGPGTRLTVL.

This clonotype was detected only a few times. The genes are TRBV12-3 or TRBV12-4 and TRBJ2-3, with D possibly TRBD1 on 6 matching bases. This CDR3 contains 13 residues. V lost 5 bases and J lost 4, with 10 bases in between. CDR3 sequence: CASSPQGSDTQYF. CDR3 sequence (DNA): TGTGCCAGCAGTCCGCAGGGGTCAGATACGCAGTATTTT.

The table lists this clonotype with a few counts. The chain carries TRBV7-7 and TRBJ2-5; a weak D match, TRBD1 (6 bases). From germline, CDR1 is SSHAT and CDR2 FNYEAQ (reference sequence). This CDR3 region has 13 residues. The V gene lost 5 bases and the J gene lost 5 bases, with 12 bases spanning the gap. This CDR3 reads CASSPTGLETQYF. For the CDR3, the DNA is TGTGCCAGCAGCCCGACAGGTTTGGAGACCCAGTACTTC.

The chain links TRBV20-1 to TRBJ2-2; D perhaps matches TRBD1 (6 bases). The CDR3 runs 16 residues. V lost 0 bases to trimming and J lost 4 bases, with 15 bases between them. CDR1 and CDR2 (germline): DFQATT, SNEGSKA (reference sequence). The CDR3 DNA reads as TGCAGTGCTAGAGATCCGGGCACCAGGGGCACCGGGGAGCTGTTTTTT. Its protein product is CSARDPGTRGTGELFF.